This T cell receptor (beta chain) was profiled in a study of CD8 T cells in Susac syndrome. The junction had 3 bases not matched to a gene; V was cut back by 0 bases and J by 4 bases. The CDR3 covers 15 residues. RNA totalling roughly 0.5 to 1 ug underwent reverse transcription with random hexamers. TCRdb processed the immunoSEQ multiplex PCR reads anew with MiXCR; each CDR3 protein has one entry. This table has about 210,000 distinct CDR3 sequences, roughly 96% appearing once. Sequenced sample: CD4+ T cells from PBMCs. The source is a human donor with multiple sclerosis. The chain uses TRBV12-3 or TRBV12-4 and TRBJ2-1; 7 bases are a match to TRBD2. In DNA, the CDR3 is TGTGCCAGCAGTTTAGCTAGCGGGTTGTACAATGAGCAGTTCTTC. Its translation is CASSLASGLYNEQFF.